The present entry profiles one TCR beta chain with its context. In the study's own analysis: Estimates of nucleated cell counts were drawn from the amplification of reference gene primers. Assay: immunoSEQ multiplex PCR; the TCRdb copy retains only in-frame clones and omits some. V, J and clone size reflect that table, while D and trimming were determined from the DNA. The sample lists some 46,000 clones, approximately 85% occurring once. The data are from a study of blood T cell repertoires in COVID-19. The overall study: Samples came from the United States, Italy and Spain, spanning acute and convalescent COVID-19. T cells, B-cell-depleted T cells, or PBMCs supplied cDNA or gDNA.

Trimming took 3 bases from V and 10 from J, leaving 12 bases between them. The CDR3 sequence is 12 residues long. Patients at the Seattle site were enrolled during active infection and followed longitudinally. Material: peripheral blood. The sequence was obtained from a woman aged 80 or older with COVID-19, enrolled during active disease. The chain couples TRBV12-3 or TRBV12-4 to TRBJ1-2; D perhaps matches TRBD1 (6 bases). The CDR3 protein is CASSFTTGAYTF. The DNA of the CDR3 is TGTGCCAGCAGTTTTACGACAGGAGCCTACACCTTC.